This paragraph reports one T cell receptor (beta chain). What antigen it recognizes has not been identified. It has no much larger one-base neighbor in the sample; base qualities were not kept. Unmatched junction bases come to 4, with V trimmed by 4 bases and J by 7 bases. Spanning cysteine to phenylalanine, the CDR3 consists of 13 amino acids. Only CDR3 DNA is held: 39 bases, read in frame from base 1. CDR1 LGHNA and CDR2 YSLEER are derived from the germline V gene. The data derive from a study of CD8+ T cells in alopecia areata (dated by TCRdb to about 2018). Notes on the research overall: The treated patients took part in an open-label pilot trial in which moderate-to-severe alopecia areata was treated with oral tofacitinib at 5 to 10 mg twice daily. Patients stayed on tofacitinib for 6 to 18 months and then had 6 months of follow-up off drug so that delayed response and recurrence could be assessed. Disease severity in treated patients was measured with the SALT score, which quantifies the percentage of affected scalp surface area. To study T cell clonal expansion in alopecia areata, the researchers applied high-throughput TCRbeta sequencing to both the C3H/HeJ mouse model and human patients. Scalp tissue and sorted CD4+ and CD8+ peripheral blood T cells from patchy and totalis/universalis alopecia areata patients and from healthy controls were covered by human TCRbeta sequencing. Tofacitinib-treated patients had biopsies at baseline and at 4 and 24 weeks of treatment, with a later scalp biopsy in several patients. Clonality in the scalp was compared among normal scalp (n=4), patchy alopecia areata scalp (n=8), and alopecia totalis/universalis scalp (n=8). RNA came from the PAXgene miRNA kit for fixed scalp, the miRNeasy kit for PBMCs, and the RNeasy kit for mouse skin. TCRbeta CDR3 regions were amplified by immunoSEQ multiplex PCR using 35 Vbeta forward and 13 Jbeta reverse primers.

Libraries were prepared through the immunoSEQ multiplex PCR assay. RNA was extracted from all samples and reverse transcribed into cDNA as template for TCR sequencing. SuperScript III was used to make first-strand cDNA, primed with a 2:1 mix of oligo-dT and random hexamers. A synthetic immune receptor repertoire was used to assess amplification bias, and residual bias was removed computationally. For the original study's pipeline: Raw reads were preprocessed for error removal, and CDR3 was defined according to IMGT conventions as running from the conserved cysteine to phenylalanine. To get clonality, Shannon entropy was normalized by log2 of the number of productive unique TCRs and the result was subtracted from 1. CD4 or CD8 identity of scalp clones was inferred by cross-referencing scalp TCRbeta sequences with sorted blood CD4 and CD8 repertoires. As stored in TCRdb, this immuneACCESS dataset retains in-frame rearrangements with V and J assigned. A fraction of the clones does not appear; measured against another copy, unresolved V genes explain less than half of the discrepancy, and the remainder lacks a known reason. For V, J and clone size, that table is used; D and trimming come from the DNA. Present in this sample are approximately 210,000 clones, 64% of which were seen just once. Of the sample, 4% to 4.5% is held by the ten largest clones.

Study-wide conclusions, independent of this receptor: Tofacitinib significantly decreased scalp clonality and the number of expanded CD8+ clones among the top 100 scalp clones. Compared with mice, TCR sequences shared between patients were less clear, possibly partly because of HLA diversity across the patient population. Unlike mouse skin, where gammadelta T cells dominate, normal human skin contains resident alphabeta T cells that get sequenced too, which complicates analysis of the scalp TCR repertoire. Compared with normal scalp, lesional scalp, particularly in alopecia totalis/universalis, had higher clonality and more expanded CD8+ clones, which suggests antigenic drive. Many expanded lesional clones persisted in scalp and blood during tofacitinib treatment, which may partly explain relapse after stopping treatment. Because the treated cohort was small and included a single nonresponder, larger studies are needed to assess links between baseline CD8+ expansion and response.

This specimen's time point label, interpreted: about 4 weeks on oral tofacitinib. The treatment or condition tag for this specimen amounts to: oral pan-JAK inhibitor, 5-10 mg twice daily. Lesional scalp punch biopsies and peripheral blood were obtained from alopecia areata patients. PBMCs were separated by density centrifugation and stained for CD3, CD4 and CD8, after which CD4+ and CD8+ T cells were sorted on a FACSAria. The sequence links TRBV4-3 to TRBJ2-1; 7 bases in the middle match TRBD1. This receptor was taken from a human donor with alopecia areata. The sequencing here drew on CD4+ T cells sorted from blood, taken at week 4, from a patient treated with tofacitinib. The bases read TGCGCCAGCAGCCGCCAGACAGGGAATGAGCAGTTCTTC. It translates to CASSRQTGNEQFF.